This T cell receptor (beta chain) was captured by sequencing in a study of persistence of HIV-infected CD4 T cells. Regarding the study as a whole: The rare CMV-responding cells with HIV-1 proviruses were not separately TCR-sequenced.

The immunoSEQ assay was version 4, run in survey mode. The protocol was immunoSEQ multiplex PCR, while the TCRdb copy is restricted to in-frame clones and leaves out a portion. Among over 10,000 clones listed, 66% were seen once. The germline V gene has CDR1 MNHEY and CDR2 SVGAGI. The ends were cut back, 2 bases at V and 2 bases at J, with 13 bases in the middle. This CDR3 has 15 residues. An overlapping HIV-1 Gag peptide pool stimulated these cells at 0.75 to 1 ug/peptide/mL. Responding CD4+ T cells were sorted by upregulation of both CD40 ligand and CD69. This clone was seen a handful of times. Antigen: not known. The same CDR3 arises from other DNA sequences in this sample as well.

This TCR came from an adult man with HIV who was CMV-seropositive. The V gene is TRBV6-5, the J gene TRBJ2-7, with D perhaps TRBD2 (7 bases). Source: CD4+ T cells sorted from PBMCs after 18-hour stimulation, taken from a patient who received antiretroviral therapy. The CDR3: CASSYRGAITYEQYF. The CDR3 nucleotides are TGTGCCAGCAGTTACCGGGGGGCGATCACCTACGAGCAGTACTTC.